The present TCR beta chain was sequenced within a study of control samples from healthy donors and cancer patients. TCRdb's copy holds only in-frame clones and misses some; the assay was immunoSEQ multiplex PCR. This table holds about 52,000 clones, roughly 94% found once. Germline values: CDR1 SGHNT, CDR2 YENEEA. This CDR3 contains 15 residues. V was trimmed by 2 bases and J by 4 bases, leaving 12 bases between them. The clonotype comes from a man aged 25-40 years in good health. This chain connects TRBV11-3 to TRBJ1-5, with D unresolved. The sequencing input was blood. CDR3 loop: CASSLIDRYNQPQHF. The CDR3 nucleotides are TGTGCCAGCAGCTTAATCGACCGATATAATCAGCCCCAGCATTTT.